The TCR beta chain described here comes from a study of regulatory T cells in long-lasting Graves disease. Background on the study: Graves' patients who were just diagnosed had used antithyroid drugs for under 3 months.

The study's findings and limits: Persistent patients shared under 3,000 public clonotypes among themselves. Newly diagnosed patients shared fewer, at about 890.

This clonotype was recorded many times. What it binds is not known. CDR1 and CDR2 from the germline V gene are SEHNR and FQNEAQ (reference sequence). V gave up 5 bases and J gave up 6 bases, with 12 bases separating them. The CDR3 runs 13 residues. Time point here: newly diagnosed GD, antithyroid drugs for less than 3 months. Generation of the TCR library employed RNA extracted from PBMCs. Sequencing libraries for TCR beta were prepared with iRepertoire HTBI primers and Arm-PCR of CDR3 regions. TCRdb used MiXCR to reprocess the multiplex PCR reads, holding one entry per CDR3 protein. The top ten clones hold approximately 20% of a sample with some 250,000 distinct CDR3 sequences, roughly 18% of them seen once.

This sequence was found in a female donor with Graves disease. V gene TRBV7-9 combines with J gene TRBJ2-3; no clear D. Sequencing was performed on peripheral blood mononuclear cells (PBMCs), taken at new diagnosis, from a patient treated with antithyroid drugs. The CDR3 sequence is CASSLTLSDTQYF. The CDR3, as DNA: TGTGCCAGCAGCCTTACCCTCTCTGATACGCAGTATTTT.